This T cell receptor beta chain comes out of a study of cytomegalovirus exposure and HLA in healthy donors. Use of 60 Vbeta and 13 Jbeta primers characterized the PCR. Sequencing used immunoSEQ multiplex PCR; TCRdb keeps in-frame clones, though not all of them. The data show fewer than 250,000 clones, around 80% seen once. V lost 4 bases and J lost 3; bases outside the gene matches: 7. Germline V gene lookup returns CDR1 MDHEN and CDR2 SYDVKM. The CDR3 totals 15 residues. Donors consisted of healthy bone marrow donors. The TCR was taken from a man younger than 35 in good health and CMV-seronegative. Sequenced sample: PBMCs. The chain recombines TRBV28 with TRBJ2-5, with TRBD1 matching 8 bases. CDR3 protein: CASSSLLQGEETQYF. The CDR3, as DNA: TGTGCCAGCAGTTCTTTATTACAGGGGGAAGAGACCCAGTACTTC.